The next 12 T cell receptor beta chains were all read from a single sample in a study of T cells in Graves' hyperthyroidism and ophthalmopathy. RNA transcripts were the template for amplifying TCR beta CDR3 regions. HTBI primers were the set used in a first-round RT-PCR of the TCR CDR3. A single record per CDR3 protein comes from TCRdb applying MiXCR to the multiplex PCR reads. Here the sample spans hundreds of thousands of distinct CDR3 sequences, 17% being singletons. The sample consisted of blood. These receptors were collected from a woman aged 18 to 35 with Graves' ophthalmopathy.

This chain joins TRBV30 and TRBJ2-7; D may be TRBD1 (6 bases). Trimming cost V 3 bases and J 1 base, with 10 bases left between them. Germline V gene lookup returns CDR1 GTSNPN and CDR2 SVGIG (reference sequence). The CDR3 covers 13 residues. The CDR3 nucleotides are TGTGCCTGGAGCGCCGGACAGTCCTACGAGCAGTACTTC. Encoded protein: CAWSAGQSYEQYF.

The V call is TRBV7-9, the J call TRBJ2-5, with D unclear. CDR1 is SEHNR, CDR2 FQNEAQ, per germline (reference sequence). This CDR3 comprises 13 residues. Trimming pared 1 base from V and 0 bases from J, leaving 3 bases between. The CDR3, as DNA: TGTGCCAGCAGCTTAGGAAACCAAGAGACCCAGTACTTC. Protein product: CASSLGNQETQYF.

The CDR3 protein is CASSEGLAGGYTGELFF. The CDR3 DNA is TGTGCCAGCAGCGAGGGACTAGCGGGAGGCTACACCGGGGAGCTGTTTTTT. This chain links TRBV5-4 with TRBJ2-2; 15 nucleotides line up with TRBD2. With 4 bases clipped from V and 3 bases from J, the junction kept 4 bases outside the gene matches. This CDR3 spans 17 amino acids. The germline CDR1 and CDR2 sequences are SGHNT and YYREEE (reference sequence).

V usage is TRBV7-8 and J usage is TRBJ1-3, with D unresolved. Trimming took 2 bases from V and 0 from J, leaving 17 bases between them. The germline V gene has CDR1 SGHVS and CDR2 FQNEAQ. The CDR3 runs to 18 residues. CDR3 sequence (DNA): TGTGCCAGCAGCTTATATATTTCGTCTGAGAGCTCTGGAAACACCATATATTTT. It translates to CASSLYISSESSGNTIYF.

This clonotype was recorded many times. V gene TRBV20-1 combines with J gene TRBJ1-1, with 9 bases that match TRBD1. Unmatched junction bases numbered 12, after V lost 2 bases and J lost 5 bases. Germline CDR1 and CDR2: DFQATT and SNEGSKA (reference sequence). The CDR3 runs to 16 residues. The CDR3 reads CSARPQLRDRATEAFF. The CDR3 DNA is TGCAGTGCTAGACCACAACTCCGGGACAGGGCGACTGAAGCTTTCTTT.

This clonotype was counted between two and nine times. The chain couples TRBV28 to TRBJ2-2; D perhaps matches TRBD1 (5 bases). Germline V lookup: CDR1 MDHEN, CDR2 SYDVKM. V was shortened by 9 bases and J by 7 bases, with 18 bases between the two germline ends. This CDR3 has 14 residues. For the CDR3, the DNA is TGTGCCAGTCGTTTCGGCCAGGGTGACGGGGAGCTGTTTTTT. Its translation is CASRFGQGDGELFF.

This clonotype was picked up a small number of times. The chain has TRBV30 and TRBJ2-5; weak D call: TRBD1 (5 bases). The V end lost 4 bases, the J end lost 3 bases, and 12 bases lay between the germline ends. The length of the CDR3 is 13 residues. Looked up from germline, CDR1 is GTSNPN and CDR2 is SVGIG (reference sequence). The DNA for the CDR3 is TGTGCCTGGACCAAAACGACAGAAGAGACCCAGTACTTC. As protein: CAWTKTTEETQYF.

At least ten counts were recorded for this clonotype. This rearrangement joins TRBV28 to TRBJ2-5; 7 bases map to TRBD1. Germline CDR1 and CDR2: MDHEN and SYDVKM. The ends lost 6 bases at V and 2 bases at J; junction bases unmatched: 12. CDR3 length: 16 residues. CDR3 region: CASRAPGGPPQETQYF. As DNA, the CDR3 is TGTGCCAGCAGGGCCCCAGGGGGACCTCCTCAAGAGACCCAGTACTTC. Looking up the rest from reference TRBV28 and TRBJ2-5 gives the full variable domain: DVKVTQSSRYLVKRTGEKVFLECVQDMDHENMFWYRQDPGLGLRLIYFSYDVKMKEKGDIPEGYSVSREKKERFSLILESASTNQTSMYLCASRAPGGPPQETQYFGPGTRLLVL.

This clonotype was found a few times. The V gene is TRBV29-1, the J gene TRBJ1-1; 7 nucleotides align to TRBD1. Germline CDR1 and CDR2: SQVTM and ANQGSEA. V lost 6 bases and J lost 0; bases outside the gene matches: 4. This CDR3 is 13 amino acids long. CDR3 sequence (DNA): TGCAGCGTACTGGGACAGATGAACACTGAAGCTTTCTTT. It yields the protein CSVLGQMNTEAFF.

In this sample, this clonotype turned up a few times. This rearrangement joins TRBV20-1 to TRBJ2-3; 7 bases are shared with TRBD2. Germline V gives CDR1 DFQATT, CDR2 SNEGSKA (reference sequence). The CDR3 has 15 residues. The trim removed 3 bases at V and 0 bases at J, leaving 6 bases unmatched. Here the CDR3 reads CSASRSGGSTDTQYF. The CDR3, as DNA: TGCAGTGCTAGTCGCTCGGGGGGAAGCACAGATACGCAGTATTTT.

This chain joins TRBV28 and TRBJ1-3; 10 bases are a match to TRBD1. V dropped 6 bases and J dropped 10; count of bases not matched to a gene: 9. Germline V gives CDR1 MDHEN, CDR2 SYDVKM. This CDR3 contains 14 residues. CDR3 sequence: CASSPGTGAFTIYF. CDR3 DNA sequence: TGTGCCAGCAGCCCCGGGACAGGGGCCTTTACCATATATTTT.

This clonotype was picked up a small number of times. V gene TRBV29-1 combines with J gene TRBJ2-2, with D uncertain. The V end lost 4 bases, the J end lost 4 bases, and 7 bases lay between the germline ends. CDR1 and CDR2 (germline): SQVTM, ANQGSEA. The CDR3 extends over 12 amino acids. The CDR3 here is CSVGQTTGELFF. CDR3 DNA: TGCAGCGTTGGGCAAACCACCGGGGAGCTGTTTTTT.